Presented here are 13 T cell receptor beta chains from one specimen sequenced in a study of response to subunit inactivated influenza vaccine. TCRdb analysed the RT-PCR reads with MiXCR anew, one entry per CDR3 protein. Seen here are roughly 710,000 distinct CDR3 sequences, about 15% observed once, and the top ten hold 6% to 9.5%. The sequencing here drew on PBMCs from blood, taken approximately 15 days before vaccination. These receptors were taken from a man aged 45 to 65 who received an inactivated influenza vaccine.

The rearrangement joins TRBV2 to TRBJ2-6; TRBD1 agrees at 9 bases. The J segment lost 0 bases and the V segment lost 9 bases, leaving 6 bases of the junction unmatched. The germline CDR1 and CDR2 sequences are SNHLY and FYNNEI. The length of the CDR3 is 16 residues. The CDR3 DNA follows: TGTGCCAGAGACAGGGGGGGCTCCTCTGGGGCCAACGTCCTGACTTTC. Its translation: CARDRGGSSGANVLTF. The full variable domain, in which reference TRBV2 and TRBJ2-6 provide the parts outside the CDR3, is EPEVTQTPSHQVTQMGQEVILRCVPISNHLYFYWYRQILGQKVEFLVSFYNNEISEKSEIFDDQFSVERPDGSNFTLKIRSTKLEDSAMYFCARDRGGSSGANVLTFGAGSRLTVL.

The chain combines TRBV4-3 with TRBJ2-7; 9 nucleotides match TRBD2. Germline V gene sequence: CDR1 LGHNA, CDR2 YSLEER. The CDR3 spans 15 residues. Trimming removed 0 bases from V and 3 bases from J; junction bases left unmatched: 3. In nucleotides, the CDR3 is TGCGCCAGCAGCCAAGATGGTAGCGGGAGCTACGAGCAGTACTTC. This translates into CASSQDGSGSYEQYF.

V and J are TRBV25-1 and TRBJ2-1; D unresolved. The germline V gene encodes CDR1 MGHDK and CDR2 SYGVNS. The CDR3 consists of 14 residues. The ends were cut back, 3 bases at V and 11 bases at J, with 17 bases in the middle. This chain's CDR3 is CASSDPATFVKQFF. The CDR3 DNA follows: TGTGCCAGCAGTGATCCAGCCACGTTCGTAAAGCAGTTCTTC. Full variable domain (remainder filled in from reference TRBV25-1 and TRBJ2-1): EADIYQTPRYLVIGTGKKITLECSQTMGHDKMYWYQQDPGMELHLIHYSYGVNSTEKGDLSSESTVSRIRTEHFPLTLESARPSHTSQYLCASSDPATFVKQFFGPGTRLTVL.

This clonotype was counted between two and nine times. CDR3 in amino acids: CASSLILAGEINEQFF. The CDR3 DNA follows: TGCGCCAGCAGCCTTATCCTAGCGGGAGAAATCAACGAGCAGTTCTTC. The chain combines TRBV4-1 with TRBJ2-1; 10 nucleotides align to TRBD2. The CDR3 covers 16 residues. CDR1 and CDR2 (germline): MGHRA, YSYEKL. V dropped 4 bases and J dropped 10; count of bases not matched to a gene: 13.

J is TRBJ2-3 and V is TRBV7-2; D might be TRBD2 (6 bases). The CDR3 loop spans 15 amino acids. With 5 bases removed from V and 4 bases from J, the gap between germline ends came to 16 bases. Per the germline V gene, CDR1 is SGHTA and CDR2 is FQGNSA. CDR3 region: CASSRGYRYADTQYF. The CDR3 region has the DNA TGTGCCAGCAGCCGGGGGTACAGGTACGCAGATACGCAGTATTTT.

This clonotype turned up a few times. V gene TRBV2 combines with J gene TRBJ1-2; 9 bases are shared with TRBD1. Per germline, CDR1 SNHLY and CDR2 FYNNEI. This CDR3 has 16 residues. V lost 6 bases, J lost 4 bases, and 12 bases stayed unmatched. Written as DNA, the CDR3 is TGTGCCAGCAGGGGGAACACTGCGACAGGGGGCTATGGCTACACCTTC. It yields the protein CASRGNTATGGYGYTF.

This clonotype has more than one count but fewer than ten. V gene TRBV5-5 combines with J gene TRBJ2-5, with TRBD2 matching over 14 bases. Germline assignment: CDR1 SGHKS and CDR2 YYEKEE (reference sequence). This CDR3 has 17 residues. With 4 bases clipped from V and 2 bases from J, the junction kept 7 bases outside the gene matches. CDR3 protein: CASSRGLAGGKQETQYF. The CDR3 DNA sequence: TGTGCCAGCAGCCGCGGACTAGCGGGAGGCAAACAAGAGACCCAGTACTTC.

Only a few counts were recorded for this clonotype. J is TRBJ1-1 and V is TRBV5-5; TRBD1 might be the D (5 bases). The CDR3 covers 17 residues. Germline lookup yields CDR1 SGHKS and CDR2 YYEKEE (reference sequence). Trimming shortened V by 3 bases and J by 1 base, and 19 bases separated the two germline ends. In DNA form, the CDR3 reads TGTGCCAGCAGCTCAATCCGTCGGTCAACAGGGAACACTGAAGCTTTCTTT. Residues: CASSSIRRSTGNTEAFF.

In its sample, this clonotype was seen many times. The chain has TRBV27 and TRBJ1-4; D may be TRBD1 (5 bases). In germline, CDR1 is MNHEY, CDR2 SMNVEV (reference sequence). The CDR3 is 15 residues long. The germline V and J ends were trimmed by 5 bases and 2 bases, with 12 bases remaining between them. The CDR3, as DNA: TGTGCCAGCAGTCGCAGGGTCGGCACTAATGAAAAACTGTTTTTT. Protein sequence: CASSRRVGTNEKLFF. Together with reference TRBV27 and TRBJ1-4, the CDR3 gives the full variable domain: EAQVTQNPRYLITVTGKKLTVTCSQNMNHEYMSWYRQDPGLGLRQIYYSMNVEVTDKGDVPEGYKVSRKEKRNFPLILESPSPNQTSLYFCASSRRVGTNEKLFFGSGTQLSVL.

This clonotype was counted a few times. The chain uses TRBV4-2 and TRBJ2-2; TRBD1 or TRBD2 may be the D gene (5 bases each). From germline, CDR1 is LGHNA and CDR2 YNFKEQ. The germline V and J ends were trimmed by 4 bases and 6 bases, with 12 bases remaining between them. This CDR3 is built from 14 residues. CDR3 DNA: TGTGCCAGCAGCCCGACCGGGACCGCCGGGGAGCTGTTTTTT. Protein product: CASSPTGTAGELFF.

This clonotype was counted a few times. The rearrangement joins TRBV12-3 or TRBV12-4 to TRBJ2-2; D is undetermined. This CDR3 comprises 14 residues. The V gene lost 7 bases and the J gene lost 1 base, with 10 bases spanning the gap. The CDR3 DNA follows: TGTGCCAGCAAAATTAGGATGAACACCGGGGAGCTGTTTTTT. Amino acid sequence: CASKIRMNTGELFF.

This clonotype appeared many times. The V and J genes are TRBV12-3 or TRBV12-4 and TRBJ2-5, with 7 bases matching TRBD1. CDR3 length: 14 residues. Unmatched junction bases numbered 6, after V lost 6 bases and J lost 2 bases. The CDR3 region has the DNA TGTGCCAGCAGACCGGGACAGACACAAGAGACCCAGTACTTC. Its protein is CASRPGQTQETQYF.

V is TRBV19 and J is TRBJ1-1, with D tentatively TRBD1 (5 bases). The CDR3 sequence is 16 residues long. Germline assignment: CDR1 LNHDA and CDR2 SQIVND (reference sequence). Trimming left V 4 bases short and J 0 bases short, with 15 bases between. CDR3 nucleotides: TGTGCCAGTAGTAAGGGGCGGCACCGCATGAACACTGAAGCTTTCTTT. This codes for CASSKGRHRMNTEAFF.